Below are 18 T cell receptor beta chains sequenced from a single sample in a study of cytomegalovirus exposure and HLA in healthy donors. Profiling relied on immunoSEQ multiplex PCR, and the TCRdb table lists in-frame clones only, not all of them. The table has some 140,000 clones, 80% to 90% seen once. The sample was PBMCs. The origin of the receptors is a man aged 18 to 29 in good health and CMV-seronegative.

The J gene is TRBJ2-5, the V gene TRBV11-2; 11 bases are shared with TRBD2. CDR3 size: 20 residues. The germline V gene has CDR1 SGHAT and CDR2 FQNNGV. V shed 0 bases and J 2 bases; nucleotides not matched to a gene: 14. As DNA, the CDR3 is TGTGCCAGCAGCTTAGACCTTACTCTAGCGGGAGGAGATAGACAAGAGACCCAGTACTTC. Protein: CASSLDLTLAGGDRQETQYF.

The CDR3 DNA reads as TGCAGCGTTGTAGGGGGGGCGGAAAAAGCTTTCTTT. It translates to CSVVGGAEKAFF. The J gene is TRBJ1-1, the V gene TRBV29-1; D may be TRBD1 (6 bases). V lost 4 bases, J lost 9 bases, and 15 bases lay in between. CDR1 and CDR2 from the germline V gene are SQVTM and ANQGSEA. This CDR3 region has 12 residues.

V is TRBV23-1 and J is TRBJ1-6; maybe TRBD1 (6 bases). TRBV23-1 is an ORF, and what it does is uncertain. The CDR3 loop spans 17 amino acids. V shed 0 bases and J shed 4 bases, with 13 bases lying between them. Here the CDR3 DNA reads TGCGCCAGCAGTCAATCTGGGGGTCAGGGGTATAATTCACCCCTCCACTTT. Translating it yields CASSQSGGQGYNSPLHF.

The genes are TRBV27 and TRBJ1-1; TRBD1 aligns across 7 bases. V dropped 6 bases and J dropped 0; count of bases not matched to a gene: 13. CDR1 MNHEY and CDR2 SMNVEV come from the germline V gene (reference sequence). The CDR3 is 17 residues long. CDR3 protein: CASRLQFRGAMNTEAFF. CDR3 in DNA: TGTGCCAGCAGACTTCAATTCAGGGGGGCGATGAACACTGAAGCTTTCTTT.

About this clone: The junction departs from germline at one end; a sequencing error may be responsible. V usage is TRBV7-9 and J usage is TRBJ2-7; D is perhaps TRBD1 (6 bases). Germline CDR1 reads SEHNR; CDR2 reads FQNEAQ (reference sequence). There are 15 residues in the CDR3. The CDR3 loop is CASSLGQTSSYEQYF. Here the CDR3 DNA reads TGTGCCAGTAGCTTGGGACAAACGAGCTCCTACGAGCAGTACTTC.

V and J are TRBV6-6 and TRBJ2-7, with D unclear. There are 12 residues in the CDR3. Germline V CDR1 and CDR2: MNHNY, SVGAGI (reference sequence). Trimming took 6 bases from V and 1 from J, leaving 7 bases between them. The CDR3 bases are TGTGCCAGCAGCCCCGGGTCCTACGAGCAGTACTTC. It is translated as CASSPGSYEQYF.

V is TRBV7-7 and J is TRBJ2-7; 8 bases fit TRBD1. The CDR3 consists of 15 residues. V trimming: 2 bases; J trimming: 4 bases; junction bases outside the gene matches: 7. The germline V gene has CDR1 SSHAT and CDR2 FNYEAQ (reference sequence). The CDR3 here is CASSLRTGLGYEQYF. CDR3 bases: TGTGCCAGCAGCTTACGGACAGGGCTCGGGTACGAGCAGTACTTC.

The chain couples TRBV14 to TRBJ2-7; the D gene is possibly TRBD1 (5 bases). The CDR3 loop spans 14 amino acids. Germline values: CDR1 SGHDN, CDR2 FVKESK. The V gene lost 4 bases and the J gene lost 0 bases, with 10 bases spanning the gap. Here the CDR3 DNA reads TGTGCCAGCAGCCTCGGACACACCTCCTACGAGCAGTACTTC. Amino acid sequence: CASSLGHTSYEQYF. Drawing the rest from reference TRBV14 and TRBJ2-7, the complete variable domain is EAGVTQFPSHSVIEKGQTVTLRCDPISGHDNLYWYRRVMGKEIKFLLHFVKESKQDESGMPNNRFLAERTGGTYSTLKVQPAELEDSGVYFCASSLGHTSYEQYFGPGTRLTVT.

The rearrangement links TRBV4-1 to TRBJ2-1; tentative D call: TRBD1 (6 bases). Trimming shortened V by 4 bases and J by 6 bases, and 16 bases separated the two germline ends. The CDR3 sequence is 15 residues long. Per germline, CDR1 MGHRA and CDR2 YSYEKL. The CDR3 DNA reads TGCGCCAGCAGCCGCCTTCAGGGGTTTCGCAATGAGCAGTTCTTC. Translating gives CASSRLQGFRNEQFF.

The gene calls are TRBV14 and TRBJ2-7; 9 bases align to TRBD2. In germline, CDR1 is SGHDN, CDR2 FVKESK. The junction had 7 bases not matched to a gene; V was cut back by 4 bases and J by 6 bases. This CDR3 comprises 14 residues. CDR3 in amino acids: CASSPAGGAFEQYF. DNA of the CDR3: TGTGCCAGCAGCCCCGCGGGGGGGGCGTTCGAGCAGTACTTC.

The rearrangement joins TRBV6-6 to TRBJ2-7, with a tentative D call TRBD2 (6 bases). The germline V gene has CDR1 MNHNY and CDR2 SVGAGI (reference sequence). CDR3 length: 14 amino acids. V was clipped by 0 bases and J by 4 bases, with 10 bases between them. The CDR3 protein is CASSYSEGGYEQYF. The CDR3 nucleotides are TGTGCCAGCAGTTACTCGGAGGGTGGGTACGAGCAGTACTTC.

The CDR3 here is CASSQVFPGELFF. The CDR3 DNA follows: TGCGCCAGCAGCCAAGTATTCCCGGGGGAGCTGTTTTTT. The chain is built from TRBV4-3 and TRBJ2-2; D is unresolved. This CDR3 comprises 13 residues. Per the germline V gene, CDR1 is LGHNA and CDR2 is YSLEER. V gave up 1 base and J gave up 8 bases, with 8 bases separating them.

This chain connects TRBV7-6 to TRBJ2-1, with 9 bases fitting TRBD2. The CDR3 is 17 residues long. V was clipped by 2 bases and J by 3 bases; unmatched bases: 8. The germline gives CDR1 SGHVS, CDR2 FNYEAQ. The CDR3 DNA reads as TGTGCCAGCAGCTTATTTCCTAGCGGGGAATTCTACAATGAGCAGTTCTTC. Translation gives CASSLFPSGEFYNEQFF.

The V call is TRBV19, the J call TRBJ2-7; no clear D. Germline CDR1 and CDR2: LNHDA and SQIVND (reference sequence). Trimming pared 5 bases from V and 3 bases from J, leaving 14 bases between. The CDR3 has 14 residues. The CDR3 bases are TGTGCCAGTAGTGGCCTCTCTCCCCACTACGAGCAGTACTTC. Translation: CASSGLSPHYEQYF.

CDR3: CASSLSRDTQYF. As DNA, the CDR3 is TGTGCCAGCAGCTTATCTCGTGATACGCAGTATTTT. This chain connects TRBV7-2 to TRBJ2-3; D is uncertain. The CDR3 totals 12 residues. V lost 2 bases to trimming and J lost 6 bases, with 6 bases between them. CDR1 and CDR2 (germline): SGHTA, FQGNSA. Full variable domain (missing parts from reference TRBV7-2 and TRBJ2-3): GAGVSQSPSNKVTEKGKDVELRCDPISGHTALYWYRQSLGQGLEFLIYFQGNSAPDKSGLPSDRFSAERTGGSVSTLTIQRTQQEDSAVYLCASSLSRDTQYFGPGTRLTVL.

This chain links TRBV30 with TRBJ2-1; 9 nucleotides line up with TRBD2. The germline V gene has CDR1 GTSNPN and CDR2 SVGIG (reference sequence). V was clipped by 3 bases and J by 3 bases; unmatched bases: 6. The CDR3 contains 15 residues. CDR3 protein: CAWRPKREVYNEQFF. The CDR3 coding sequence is TGTGCCTGGAGACCCAAGCGGGAGGTCTACAATGAGCAGTTCTTC.

The CDR3 sequence is CASSLAGNEQFF. CDR3 DNA sequence: TGCGCCAGCAGCTTGGCGGGAAATGAGCAGTTCTTC. The chain couples TRBV5-1 to TRBJ2-1, with a tentative D call TRBD2 (5 bases). CDR3 size: 12 residues. Per the germline V gene, CDR1 is SGHRS and CDR2 is YFSETQ. V was trimmed by 0 bases and J by 7 bases, leaving 5 bases between them. Using reference TRBV5-1 and TRBJ2-1 for the parts outside the CDR3, the full variable domain is KAGVTQTPRYLIKTRGQQVTLSCSPISGHRSVSWYQQTPGQGLQFLFEYFSETQRNKGNFPGRFSGRQFSNSRSEMNVSTLELGDSALYLCASSLAGNEQFFGPGTRLTVL.

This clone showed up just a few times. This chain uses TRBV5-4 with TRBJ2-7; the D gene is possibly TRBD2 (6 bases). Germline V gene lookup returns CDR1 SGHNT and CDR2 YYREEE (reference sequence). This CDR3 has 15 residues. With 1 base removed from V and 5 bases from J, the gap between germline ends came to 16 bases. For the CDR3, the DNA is TGTGCCAGCAGCTTGATCCCGGGAGCCATCGACGAGCAGTACTTC. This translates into CASSLIPGAIDEQYF.